The entry below gives a single T cell receptor (beta chain) sequence along with its context. What it binds is not known. The sample comes from a study of Ad26.COV2.S vaccination and SARS-CoV-2 variants. TCRdb's copy holds only in-frame clones and misses some; the assay was immunoSEQ multiplex PCR. The sample records 350,000 to 450,000 clones, about 90% being singletons. This CDR3 contains 14 residues. The V end was cut by 1 base, the J end by 5 bases, with 11 bases between. The germline V gene has CDR1 LGHNA and CDR2 YSLEER. Findings of the study overall: Overall T cell responses may have been underestimated by the analyses of TCR breadth and depth.

This chain links TRBV4-3 with TRBJ1-2; D might be TRBD1 (6 bases). The receptor's source is a human donor who had recovered from COVID-19. The sequenced sample was peripheral blood, obtained after recovery from COVID-19. CDR3: CASSQGTATYGYTF. The CDR3, as DNA: TGCGCCAGCAGCCAAGGGACAGCTACTTATGGCTACACCTTC.